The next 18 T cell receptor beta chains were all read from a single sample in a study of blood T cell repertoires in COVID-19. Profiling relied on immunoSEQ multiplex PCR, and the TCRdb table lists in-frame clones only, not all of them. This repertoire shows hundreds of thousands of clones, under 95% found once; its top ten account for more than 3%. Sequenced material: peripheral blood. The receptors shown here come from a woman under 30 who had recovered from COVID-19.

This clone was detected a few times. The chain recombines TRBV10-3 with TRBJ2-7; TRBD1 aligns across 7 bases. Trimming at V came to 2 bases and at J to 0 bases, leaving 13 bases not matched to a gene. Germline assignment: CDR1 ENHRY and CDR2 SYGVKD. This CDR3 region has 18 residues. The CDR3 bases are TGTGCCATCAGTGAGGGGTATAAGACAGGGTCGGGCTCCTACGAGCAGTACGTC. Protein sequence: CAISEGYKTGSGSYEQYV.

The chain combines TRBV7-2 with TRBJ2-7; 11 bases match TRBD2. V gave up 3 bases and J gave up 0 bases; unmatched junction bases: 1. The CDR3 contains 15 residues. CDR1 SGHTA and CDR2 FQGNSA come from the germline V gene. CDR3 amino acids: CASSFTSGSSYEQYV. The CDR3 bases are TGTGCCAGCAGCTTCACTAGCGGGAGCTCCTACGAGCAGTACGTC.

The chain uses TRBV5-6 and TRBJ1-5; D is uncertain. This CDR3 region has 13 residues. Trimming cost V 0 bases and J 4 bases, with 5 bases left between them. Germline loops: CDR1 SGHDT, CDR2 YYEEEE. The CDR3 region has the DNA TGTGCCAGCAGCTTGGACAGAAATCAGCCCCAGCATTTT. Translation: CASSLDRNQPQHF.

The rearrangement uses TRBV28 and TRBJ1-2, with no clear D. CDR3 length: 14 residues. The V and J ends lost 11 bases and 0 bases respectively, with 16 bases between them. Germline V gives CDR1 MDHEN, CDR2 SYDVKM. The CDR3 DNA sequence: TGTGCCTCCTCACTCGGGAGGTCTAACTATGGCTACACCTTC. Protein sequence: CASSLGRSNYGYTF.

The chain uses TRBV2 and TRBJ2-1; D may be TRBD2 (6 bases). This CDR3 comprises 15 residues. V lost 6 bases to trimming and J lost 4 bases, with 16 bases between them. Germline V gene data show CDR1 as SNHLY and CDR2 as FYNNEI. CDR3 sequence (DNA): TGTGCCAGCAGCGACGGGGGATTCTCGTACAATGAGCAGTTCTTC. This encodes CASSDGGFSYNEQFF.

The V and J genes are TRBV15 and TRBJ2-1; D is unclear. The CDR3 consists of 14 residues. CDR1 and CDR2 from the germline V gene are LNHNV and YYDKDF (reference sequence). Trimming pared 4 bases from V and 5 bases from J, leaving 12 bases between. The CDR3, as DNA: TGTGCCACCAGCACGACAAAGAGCCACAATGAGCAGTTCTTC. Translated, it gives CATSTTKSHNEQFF.

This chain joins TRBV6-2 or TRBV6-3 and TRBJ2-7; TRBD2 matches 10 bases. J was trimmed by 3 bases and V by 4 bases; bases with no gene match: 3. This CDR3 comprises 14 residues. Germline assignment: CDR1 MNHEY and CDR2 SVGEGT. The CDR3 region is CASSSLAGVYEQYV. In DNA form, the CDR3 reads TGTGCCAGCAGTTCCCTAGCGGGGGTCTACGAGCAGTACGTC.

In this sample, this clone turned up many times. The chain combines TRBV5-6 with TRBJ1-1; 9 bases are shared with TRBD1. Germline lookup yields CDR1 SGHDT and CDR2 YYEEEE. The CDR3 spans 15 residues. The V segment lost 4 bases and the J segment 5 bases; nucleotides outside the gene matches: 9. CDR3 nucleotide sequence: TGTGCCAGCAGCCCGACGGGACAGGGTGATACTGAAGCTTTCTTT. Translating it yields CASSPTGQGDTEAFF.

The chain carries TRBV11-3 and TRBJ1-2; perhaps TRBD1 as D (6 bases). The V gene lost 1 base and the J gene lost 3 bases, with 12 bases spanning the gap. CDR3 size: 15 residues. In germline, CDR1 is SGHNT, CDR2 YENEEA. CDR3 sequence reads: CASSLGTPGDYGYTF. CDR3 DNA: TGTGCCAGCAGCTTAGGAACACCAGGGGACTATGGCTACACCTTC.

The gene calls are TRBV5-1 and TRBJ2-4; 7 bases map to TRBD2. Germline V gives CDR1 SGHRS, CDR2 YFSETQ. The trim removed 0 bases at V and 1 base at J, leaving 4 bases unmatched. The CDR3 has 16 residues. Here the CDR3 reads CASSLEAGGAKNIQYF. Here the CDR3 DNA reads TGCGCCAGCAGCTTGGAGGCCGGGGGGGCCAAAAACATTCAGTACTTC.

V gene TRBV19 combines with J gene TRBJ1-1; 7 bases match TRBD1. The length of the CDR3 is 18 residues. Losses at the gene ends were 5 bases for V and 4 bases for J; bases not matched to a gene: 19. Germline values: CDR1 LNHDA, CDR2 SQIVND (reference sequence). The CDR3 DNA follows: TGTGCCAGTAGTTCTAATGTACAGGGGCTAGGTGGGACCACTGAAGCTTTCTTT. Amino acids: CASSSNVQGLGGTTEAFF.

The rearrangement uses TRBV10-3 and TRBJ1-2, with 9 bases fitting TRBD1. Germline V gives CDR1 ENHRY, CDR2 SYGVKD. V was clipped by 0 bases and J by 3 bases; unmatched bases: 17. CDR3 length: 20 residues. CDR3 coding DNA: TGTGCCATCAGTGAGTCGAAAGGGTATCCGGGACAGGGCGCTTACTATGGCTACACCTTC. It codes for CAISESKGYPGQGAYYGYTF.

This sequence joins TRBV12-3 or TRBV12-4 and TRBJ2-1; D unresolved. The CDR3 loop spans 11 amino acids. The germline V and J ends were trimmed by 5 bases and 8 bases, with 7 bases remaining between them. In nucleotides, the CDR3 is TGTGCCAGCAGTGCTAGGTATGAGCAGTTCTTC. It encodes CASSARYEQFF.

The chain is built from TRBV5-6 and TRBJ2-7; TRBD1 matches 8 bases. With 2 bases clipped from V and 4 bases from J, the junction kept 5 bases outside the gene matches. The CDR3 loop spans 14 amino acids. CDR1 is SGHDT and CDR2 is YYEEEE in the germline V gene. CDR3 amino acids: CASSFSQGAYEQYV. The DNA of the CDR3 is TGTGCCAGCAGCTTTAGCCAGGGGGCTTACGAGCAGTACGTC.

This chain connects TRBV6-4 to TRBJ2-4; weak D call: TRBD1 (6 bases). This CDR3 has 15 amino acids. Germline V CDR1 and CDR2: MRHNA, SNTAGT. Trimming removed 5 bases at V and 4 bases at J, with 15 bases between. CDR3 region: CASSPSQGPKNIQYF. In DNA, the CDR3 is TGTGCCAGCAGTCCCTCACAGGGCCCAAAAAACATTCAGTACTTC.

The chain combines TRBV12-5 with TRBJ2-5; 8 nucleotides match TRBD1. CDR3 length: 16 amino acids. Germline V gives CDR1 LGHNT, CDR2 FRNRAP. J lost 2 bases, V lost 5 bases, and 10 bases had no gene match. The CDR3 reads CASGDPNRTGQETQYF. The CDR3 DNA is TGTGCTAGTGGTGACCCCAACCGGACAGGGCAAGAGACCCAGTACTTC.

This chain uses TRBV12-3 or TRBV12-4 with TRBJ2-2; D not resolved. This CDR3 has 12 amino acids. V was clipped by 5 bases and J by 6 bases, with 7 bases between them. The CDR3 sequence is CASSLSPGELFF. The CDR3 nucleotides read TGTGCCAGCAGTCTCTCCCCCGGGGAGCTGTTTTTT.

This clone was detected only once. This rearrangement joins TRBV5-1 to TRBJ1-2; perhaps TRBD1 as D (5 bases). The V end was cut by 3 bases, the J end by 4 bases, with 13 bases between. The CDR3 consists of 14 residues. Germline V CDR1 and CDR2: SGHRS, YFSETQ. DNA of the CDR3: TGCGCCAGCAGCTCCGCCCAGGGCACCTATGGCTACACCTTC. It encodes CASSSAQGTYGYTF. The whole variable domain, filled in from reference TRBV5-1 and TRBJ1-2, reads KAGVTQTPRYLIKTRGQQVTLSCSPISGHRSVSWYQQTPGQGLQFLFEYFSETQRNKGNFPGRFSGRQFSNSRSEMNVSTLELGDSALYLCASSSAQGTYGYTFGSGTRLTVV.